The rows below give T cell receptor beta chains drawn from one sample of a study of shared clonotypes between healthy human individuals. Using immunoSEQ multiplex PCR, the repertoire was profiled, and TCRdb retains in-frame clones only, with some absent. Of roughly 2.5 million clones listed, approximately 92% were seen once; the top ten hold 0.13% to 0.15%. The sequenced material came from naive CD4+ T cells sorted from blood. These receptors all stem from a man aged 18 to 29 in good health. Each CDR3 is given with its conserved first and last residue. The D gene is left open where the match is weak. Only some rows state a clone size, as once, few, many or a class for expanded clones.

abundance,d_gene,v_gene,j_gene,CDR3aa,CDR3nt
NA,NA,TRBV4-3,TRBJ2-1,CASSLDGVYNEQFF,TGCGCCAGCAGCCTAGATGGGGTCTACAATGAGCAGTTCTTC
NA,NA,TRBV7-2,TRBJ2-1,CASSPLLGPYNEQFF,TGTGCCAGCAGCCCATTACTAGGCCCCTACAATGAGCAGTTCTTC
NA,TRBD2,TRBV18,TRBJ2-3,CASSATSGGFTDTQYF,TGTGCCAGCTCAGCAACTAGCGGGGGTTTCACAGATACGCAGTATTTT
NA,NA,TRBV11-2,TRBJ2-5,CASSLALGPETQYF,TGTGCCAGCAGCTTAGCCCTAGGACCAGAGACCCAGTACTTC
NA,NA,TRBV7-8,TRBJ1-6,CASSLAPSSSYNSPLHF,TGTGCCAGCAGCTTAGCTCCTAGTAGCTCCTATAATTCACCCCTCCACTTT
NA,TRBD1,TRBV15,TRBJ2-5,CATSREGQFQETQYF,TGTGCCACCAGCAGAGAGGGACAGTTTCAAGAGACCCAGTACTTC
NA,NA,TRBV30,TRBJ1-3,CAWSVRRGTSGNTIYF,TGTGCCTGGAGTGTAAGAAGGGGCACCTCTGGAAACACCATATATTTT
NA,NA,TRBV6-1,TRBJ1-2,CASSEKAGVSYTF,TGTGCCAGCAGTGAAAAGGCAGGGGTAAGCTACACCTTC
NA,NA,TRBV9,TRBJ2-2,CASSVGAVNTGELFF,TGTGCCAGCAGCGTAGGTGCCGTGAACACCGGGGAGCTGTTTTTT
few,NA,TRBV27,TRBJ1-6,CASSNRWGYNSPLHF,TGTGCCAGCAGCAATAGGTGGGGGTATAATTCACCCCTCCACTTT
NA,TRBD1,TRBV18,TRBJ1-5,CASSLNRGEGQPQHF,TGTGCCAGCTCCCTAAACAGGGGAGAGGGTCAGCCCCAGCATTTT
few,NA,TRBV6-1,TRBJ1-2,CASSEPSYGYTF,TGTGCCAGCAGTGAACCTAGTTATGGCTACACCTTC
NA,TRBD1,TRBV5-1,TRBJ2-5,CASSRRTGLGETQYF,TGCGCCAGCAGCAGGCGGACAGGGCTAGGGGAGACCCAGTACTTC
NA,NA,TRBV30,TRBJ2-7,CAWSKGATERSQYF,TGTGCCTGGAGTAAAGGGGCCACAGAGCGGTCTCAGTACTTC
NA,NA,TRBV7-2,TRBJ2-3,CASSLVHTDTQYF,TGTGCCAGCAGCTTAGTTCACACAGATACGCAGTATTTT
NA,NA,TRBV4-1,TRBJ2-5,CASSQDVGASGETQYF,TGCGCCAGCAGCCAAGATGTCGGGGCGTCTGGAGAGACCCAGTACTTC
NA,TRBD2,TRBV5-1,TRBJ2-3,CASSSSPTSGGVADTQYF,TGCGCCAGCAGCTCTTCTCCGACTAGCGGGGGGGTTGCAGATACGCAGTATTTT
few,NA,TRBV7-8,TRBJ2-7,CASSPILTHEQYF,TGTGCCAGCAGCCCAATACTCACCCACGAGCAGTACTTC
NA,TRBD1,TRBV9,TRBJ2-1,CASSGTGGASYNEQFF,TGTGCCAGCAGCGGGACAGGGGGCGCTTCTTACAATGAGCAGTTCTTC
once,NA,TRBV6-5,TRBJ1-6,CASSSSDYTNSPLHF,TGTGCCAGCAGCTCCTCGGACTACACCAATTCACCCCTCCACTTT
NA,NA,TRBV5-1,TRBJ1-1,CASSLAELIGTEAFF,TGCGCCAGCAGCTTGGCCGAATTAATAGGAACTGAAGCTTTCTTT
NA,NA,TRBV4-2,TRBJ2-1,CASSQETNEQFF,TGTGCCAGCAGCCAAGAGACCAATGAGCAGTTCTTC
NA,TRBD1,TRBV5-4,TRBJ1-2,CASSLGGQQGGYGYTF,TGTGCCAGCAGCTTGGGTGGGCAACAGGGGGGCTATGGCTACACCTTC
NA,TRBD1,TRBV7-9,TRBJ2-6,CASSLTPGQGASGANVLTF,TGTGCCAGCAGCTTAACTCCGGGACAGGGGGCCTCTGGGGCCAACGTCCTGACTTTC
NA,NA,TRBV2,TRBJ2-7,CASSENIHYEQYF,TGTGCCAGCAGTGAGAACATTCACTACGAGCAGTACTTC
NA,NA,TRBV11-2,TRBJ1-1,CASSLDIREGTEAFF,TGTGCCAGCAGCTTAGATATCAGGGAGGGGACTGAAGCTTTCTTT
NA,TRBD1,TRBV27,TRBJ2-7,CASSPRIPGQGANEQYF,TGTGCCAGCAGTCCTCGGATCCCGGGACAGGGGGCCAACGAGCAGTACTTC
NA,NA,TRBV30,TRBJ2-4,CACVGEPKNIQYF,TGTGCCTGTGTAGGCGAACCCAAAAACATTCAGTACTTC
NA,NA,TRBV27,TRBJ1-4,CASSLRVNRNEKLFF,TGTGCCAGCAGTTTACGGGTCAATCGTAATGAAAAACTGTTTTTT
NA,TRBD2,TRBV7-2,TRBJ2-7,CASSSRLAVNSSYEQYF,TGTGCCAGCAGCTCCCGACTAGCGGTTAATAGCTCCTACGAGCAGTACTTC
NA,NA,TRBV6-5,TRBJ2-4,CATRDRAKNIQYF,TGTGCAACCCGAGACAGAGCCAAAAACATTCAGTACTTC
once,TRBD1,TRBV10-3,TRBJ2-1,CAISESGRGNYNEQFF,TGTGCCATCAGTGAGTCCGGCAGGGGGAATTACAATGAGCAGTTCTTC
NA,NA,TRBV6-1,TRBJ2-3,CATLWAERSTDTQYF,TGTGCCACCCTATGGGCAGAACGCAGCACAGATACGCAGTATTTT
NA,TRBD1,TRBV4-1,TRBJ1-6,CASSQDRSSYNSPLHF,TGCGCCAGCAGCCAGGACAGGAGCTCCTATAATTCACCCCTCCACTTT
NA,NA,TRBV19,TRBJ2-7,CASSAPGPRVEQYF,TGTGCCAGTAGTGCCCCCGGGCCGCGGGTCGAGCAGTACTTC
once,TRBD1,TRBV10-1,TRBJ2-5,CASRALRDRGRETQYF,TGCGCCAGCAGGGCCCTCCGGGACAGGGGAAGAGAGACCCAGTACTTC
NA,NA,TRBV4-1,TRBJ1-2,CASSQAGPYNYGYTF,TGCGCCAGCAGCCAAGCCGGACCGTATAACTATGGCTACACCTTC